This T cell receptor beta chain appears in the sequencing data of a study of control samples from healthy donors and cancer patients. This table comes from immunoSEQ multiplex PCR, and its TCRdb copy is limited to in-frame clones, with some not included. The profile shows approximately 94,000 clones, 80% to 95% of them singletons. Sequencing used blood. This TCR derives from a woman aged 25 to 39 in good health.

For the CDR3, the DNA is TGTGCCAGCAGTTTCGGCTCATTGGGCCACTATGGCTACACCTTC. This sequence encodes CASSFGSLGHYGYTF. The V and J genes are TRBV28 and TRBJ1-2; D not resolved. The germline V gene has CDR1 MDHEN and CDR2 SYDVKM. The CDR3 is made up of 15 amino acids. V was trimmed by 3 bases and J by 3 bases, leaving 14 bases between them.